The 2 T cell receptor beta chains below all came from one sample that was sequenced in a study of molecular identifiers for immune sequencing clone quantification. From the PCR reads, TCRdb called clonotypes with MiXCR, one entry per CDR3 protein. The top ten hold approximately 0.84% of the sample, which has fewer than 350,000 distinct CDR3 sequences, over 20% seen once. The sequenced sample consisted of naive CD8+ T cells from blood, with Jurkat cell RNA spiked in. As for subset: FACS-sorted CD8+CD4-CCR7+CD45RA+ naive T cells. These TCRs come from a human donor in good health. Some libraries in this study had Jurkat cell RNA spiked in.

This clonotype appeared many times. The chain couples TRBV9 to TRBJ2-6; perhaps D is TRBD1 or TRBD2 (5 bases each). Looked up from germline, CDR1 is SGDLS and CDR2 is YYNGEE. The ends were cut back, 3 bases at V and 0 bases at J, with 19 bases in the middle. The CDR3 is made up of 19 amino acids. CDR3 sequence (DNA): TGTGCCAGCAGCGGGGACGGAAGGTCTTTTAACTCTGGGGCCAACGTCCTGACTTTC. Protein product: CASSGDGRSFNSGANVLTF.

This clonotype was observed at least ten times. The chain recombines TRBV4-1 with TRBJ1-5; possibly TRBD1 for D (5 bases). From germline, CDR1 is MGHRA and CDR2 YSYEKL. This CDR3 is 15 amino acids long. V was trimmed by 4 bases and J by 4 bases, leaving 14 bases between them. This CDR3 is CASSLHGTVNQPQHF. The DNA for the CDR3 is TGCGCCAGCAGCCTTCACGGGACTGTGAATCAGCCCCAGCATTTT.